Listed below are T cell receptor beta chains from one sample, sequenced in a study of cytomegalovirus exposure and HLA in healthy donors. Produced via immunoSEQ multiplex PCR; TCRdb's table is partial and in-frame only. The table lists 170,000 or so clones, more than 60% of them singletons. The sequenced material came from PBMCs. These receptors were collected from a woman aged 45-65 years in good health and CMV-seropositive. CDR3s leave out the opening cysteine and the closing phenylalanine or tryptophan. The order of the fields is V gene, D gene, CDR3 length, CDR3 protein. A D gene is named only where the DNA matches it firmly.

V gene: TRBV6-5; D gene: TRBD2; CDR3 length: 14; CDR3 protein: ASSYSTSGRVYEQY
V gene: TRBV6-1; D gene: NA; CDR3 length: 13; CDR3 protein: ASSENVSGYEKLF
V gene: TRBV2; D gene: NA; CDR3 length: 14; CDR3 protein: ASSTGTSAGQETQY
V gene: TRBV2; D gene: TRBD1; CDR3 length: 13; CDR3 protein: ASSLPGQLNQPQH
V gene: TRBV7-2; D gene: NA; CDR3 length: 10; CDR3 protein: ASSFLAQPQH
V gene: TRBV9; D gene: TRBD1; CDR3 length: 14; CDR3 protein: ASTTGGRSGANVLT
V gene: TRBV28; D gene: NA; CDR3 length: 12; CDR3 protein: ASSLTGGTYEQY
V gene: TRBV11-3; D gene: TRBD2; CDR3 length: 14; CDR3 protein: ASSLGLAGGTDTQY
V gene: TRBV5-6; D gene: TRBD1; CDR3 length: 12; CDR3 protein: ASSQGVSTDTQY
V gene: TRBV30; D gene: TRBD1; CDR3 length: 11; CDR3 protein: ASSQGFNYGYT
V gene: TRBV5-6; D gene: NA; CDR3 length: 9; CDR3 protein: ASSGNTEAF
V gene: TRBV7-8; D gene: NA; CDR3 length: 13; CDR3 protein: ASSLVLGPNTEAF
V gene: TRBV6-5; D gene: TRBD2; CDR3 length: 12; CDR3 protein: ASRRGGPDNEQF
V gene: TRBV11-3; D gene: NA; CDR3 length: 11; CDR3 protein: ASSPRGATEQY
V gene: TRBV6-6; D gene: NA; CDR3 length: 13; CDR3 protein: ASSWGDSGANVLT
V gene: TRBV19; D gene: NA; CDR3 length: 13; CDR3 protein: ASSMSSSGRAEAF
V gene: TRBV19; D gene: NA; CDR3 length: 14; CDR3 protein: ASSIAGFILTDTQY
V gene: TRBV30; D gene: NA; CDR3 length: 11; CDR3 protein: AWTSRGTYGYT
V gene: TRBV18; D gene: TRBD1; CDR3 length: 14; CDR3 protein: ASSPVRTGANTEAF
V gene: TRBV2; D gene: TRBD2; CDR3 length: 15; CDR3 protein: ASSEGGGGGAKNIQY
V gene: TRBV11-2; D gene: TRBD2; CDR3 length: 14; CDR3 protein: ASSARTSGGAREQF
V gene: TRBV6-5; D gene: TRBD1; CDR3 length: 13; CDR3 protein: ASSLRSGGGEKLF
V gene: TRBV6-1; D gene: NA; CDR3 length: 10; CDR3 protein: ASSFTGDEAF
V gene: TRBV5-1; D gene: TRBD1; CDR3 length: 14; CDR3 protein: ASSPSGQGSNQPQH
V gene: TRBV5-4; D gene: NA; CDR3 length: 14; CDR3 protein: ASSLAEWSGSEEQY
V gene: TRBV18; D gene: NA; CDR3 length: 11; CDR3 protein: ASSPSSDYEQY
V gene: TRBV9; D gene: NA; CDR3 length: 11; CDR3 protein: ASSVQQNQAQY
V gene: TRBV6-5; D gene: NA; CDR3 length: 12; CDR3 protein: ASSYSVGLYGYT
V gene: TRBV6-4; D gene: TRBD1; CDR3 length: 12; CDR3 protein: ASSEDRGGYGYT
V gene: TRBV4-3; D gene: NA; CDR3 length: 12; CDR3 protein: ASSQQTGDNEQF
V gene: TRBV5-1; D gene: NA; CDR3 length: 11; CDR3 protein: ASRQETNYGYT
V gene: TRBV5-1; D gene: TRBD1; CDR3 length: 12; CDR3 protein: ASSAGQLNEKLF
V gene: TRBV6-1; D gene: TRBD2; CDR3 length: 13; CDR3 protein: ASSGWTSVTGELF
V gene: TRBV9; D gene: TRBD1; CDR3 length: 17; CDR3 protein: ASSAPRGGQGALDTEAF
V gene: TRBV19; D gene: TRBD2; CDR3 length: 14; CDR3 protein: ASSGGLAGAWETQY
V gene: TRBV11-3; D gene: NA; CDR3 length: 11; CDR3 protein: ASSPRGRGGYT
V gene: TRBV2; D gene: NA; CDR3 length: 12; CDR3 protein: ASSSGAGNEKLF
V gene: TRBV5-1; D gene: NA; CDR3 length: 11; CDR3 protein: ASSSQGAYEQY
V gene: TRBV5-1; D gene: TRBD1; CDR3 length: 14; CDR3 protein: ASSPAPGTENEKLF
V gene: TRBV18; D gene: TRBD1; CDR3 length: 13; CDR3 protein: ASSPTGLENYGYT
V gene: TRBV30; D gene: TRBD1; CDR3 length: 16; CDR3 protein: AWSVRSGGSVSRSPLH
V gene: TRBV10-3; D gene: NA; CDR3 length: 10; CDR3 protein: AISGSGEGYT
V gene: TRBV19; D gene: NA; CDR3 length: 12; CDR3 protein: ASSTPTPVYGYT
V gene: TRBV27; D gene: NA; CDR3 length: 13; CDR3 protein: ASSPAVSTTYEQY
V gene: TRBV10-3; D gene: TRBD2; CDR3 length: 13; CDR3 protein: AISRTSGAADTQY
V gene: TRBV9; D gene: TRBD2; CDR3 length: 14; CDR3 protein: ASSVRAGLGTDTQY
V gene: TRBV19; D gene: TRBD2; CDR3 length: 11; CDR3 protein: ASRTSGRETQY
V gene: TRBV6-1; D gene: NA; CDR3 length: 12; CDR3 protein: ASRPGRGTYEQY
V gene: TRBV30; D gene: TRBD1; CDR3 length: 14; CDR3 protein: AWSGGTGGGLDTQY
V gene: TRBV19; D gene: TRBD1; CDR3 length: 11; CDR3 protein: ASSLDRATEAF
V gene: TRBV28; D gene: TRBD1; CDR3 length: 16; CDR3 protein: ASSFRLRVTGGVYGYT
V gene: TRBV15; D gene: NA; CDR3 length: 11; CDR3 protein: ATSSADYYEQY
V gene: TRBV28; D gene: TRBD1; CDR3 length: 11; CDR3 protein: ASSPRTGQPQH
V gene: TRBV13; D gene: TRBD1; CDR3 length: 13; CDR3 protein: ASSLDTGDYYEQY
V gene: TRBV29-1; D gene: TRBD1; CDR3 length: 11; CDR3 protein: SVGTASTDTQY